This T cell receptor (beta chain) was identified during a study of vaccination and CD4 T cells after COVID-19. Study details: Recovered patients in the cohort numbered six men and four women, two of them Hispanic.

With respect to this clonotype: The antigen is unknown.

The J segment lost 1 base and the V segment lost 3 bases, leaving 3 bases of the junction unmatched. CDR1 is LNHDA and CDR2 is SQIVND in the germline V gene (reference sequence). This CDR3 comprises 15 residues. Oncomine TCR Beta short-read sequencing was applied to DNA from cultured CD4+ T cells. TCRdb fed the PCR reads into MiXCR, producing one record per CDR3 protein. The sample holds roughly 20,000 distinct CDR3 sequences, around 47% seen once. Documented treatment: roughly nine-day PBMC culture with coronavirus spike peptide pools or control peptides (ViraFEST assay). It was after around ten days of culture that CD4+ T cells were isolated by negative selection.

The starting material was CD4+ T cells from blood, cultured in vitro, obtained before SARS-CoV-2 vaccination. This rearrangement joins TRBV19 to TRBJ1-5; 7 bases map to TRBD1. This TCR came from a human donor who had recovered from COVID-19. The CDR3 nucleotides read TGTGCCAGTAGTATCTCAGGGGGAAGCAATCAGCCCCAGCATTTT. Its protein product is CASSISGGSNQPQHF.